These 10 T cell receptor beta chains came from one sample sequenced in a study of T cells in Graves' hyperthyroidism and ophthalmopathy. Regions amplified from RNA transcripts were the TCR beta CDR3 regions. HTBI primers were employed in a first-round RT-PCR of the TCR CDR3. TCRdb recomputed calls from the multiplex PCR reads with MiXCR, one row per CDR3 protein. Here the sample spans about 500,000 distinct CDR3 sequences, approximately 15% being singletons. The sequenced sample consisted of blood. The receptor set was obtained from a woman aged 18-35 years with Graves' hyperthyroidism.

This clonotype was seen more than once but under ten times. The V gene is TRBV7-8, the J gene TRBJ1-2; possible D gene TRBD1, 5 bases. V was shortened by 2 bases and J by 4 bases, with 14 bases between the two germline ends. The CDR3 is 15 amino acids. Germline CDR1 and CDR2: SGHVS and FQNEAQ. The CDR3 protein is CASSLWRGNPYGYTF. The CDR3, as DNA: TGTGCCAGCAGCTTATGGCGGGGGAACCCCTATGGCTACACCTTC.

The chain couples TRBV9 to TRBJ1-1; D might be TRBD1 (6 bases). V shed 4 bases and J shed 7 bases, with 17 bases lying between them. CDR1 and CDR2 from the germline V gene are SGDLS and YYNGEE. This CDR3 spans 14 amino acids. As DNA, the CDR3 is TGTGCCAGCAGCCCCGGGGGGCGGGAATATGAAGCTTTCTTT. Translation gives CASSPGGREYEAFF.

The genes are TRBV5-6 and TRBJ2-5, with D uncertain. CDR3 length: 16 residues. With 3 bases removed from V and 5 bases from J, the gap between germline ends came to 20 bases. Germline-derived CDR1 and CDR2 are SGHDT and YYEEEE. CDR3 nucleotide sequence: TGTGCCAGCAGCTACGTAACGGCAGAAGAGTGGGAGACCCAGTACTTC. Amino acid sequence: CASSYVTAEEWETQYF.

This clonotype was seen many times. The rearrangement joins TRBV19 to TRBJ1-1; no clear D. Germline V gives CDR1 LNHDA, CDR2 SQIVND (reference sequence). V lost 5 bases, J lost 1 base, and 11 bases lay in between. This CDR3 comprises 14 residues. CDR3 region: CASSAGLGNTEAFF. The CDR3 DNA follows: TGTGCCAGTAGTGCAGGACTCGGGAACACTGAAGCTTTCTTT. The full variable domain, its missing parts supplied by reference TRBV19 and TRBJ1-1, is DGGITQSPKYLFRKEGQNVTLSCEQNLNHDAMYWYRQDPGQGLRLIYYSQIVNDFQKGDIAEGYSVSREKKESFPLTVTSAQKNPTAFYLCASSAGLGNTEAFFGQGTRLTVV.

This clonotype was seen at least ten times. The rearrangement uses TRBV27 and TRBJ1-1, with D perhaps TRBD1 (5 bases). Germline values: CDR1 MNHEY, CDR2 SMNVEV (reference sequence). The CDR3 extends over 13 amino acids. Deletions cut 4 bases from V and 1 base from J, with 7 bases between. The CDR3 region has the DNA TGTGCCAGCAGTTACAGGAGGAACACTGAAGCTTTCTTT. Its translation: CASSYRRNTEAFF.

The CDR3 sequence: CASSSARQGRKTEAFF. CDR3 sequence (DNA): TGCGCCAGCAGCTCCGCCCGACAGGGGAGGAAAACTGAAGCTTTCTTT. V usage is TRBV5-1 and J usage is TRBJ1-1, with 8 bases fitting TRBD1. Germline CDR1 SGHRS, CDR2 YFSETQ. CDR3 size: 16 residues. The J segment lost 5 bases and the V segment lost 3 bases, leaving 12 bases of the junction unmatched.

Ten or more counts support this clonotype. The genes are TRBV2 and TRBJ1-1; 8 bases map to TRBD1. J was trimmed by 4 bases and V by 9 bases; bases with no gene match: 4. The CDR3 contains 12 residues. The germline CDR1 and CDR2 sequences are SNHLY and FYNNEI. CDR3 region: CARTGAPTEAFF. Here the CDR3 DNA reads TGTGCCAGGACAGGGGCACCCACTGAAGCTTTCTTT.

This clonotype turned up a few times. The CDR3 protein is CATSDGHLHEQYF. The CDR3 DNA reads as TGTGCCACCAGTGATGGACACCTCCACGAGCAGTACTTC. The chain recombines TRBV24-1 with TRBJ2-7; the D gene is possibly TRBD1 (5 bases). CDR1 and CDR2 from the germline V gene are KGHDR and SFDVKD. The V and J ends lost 3 bases and 5 bases respectively, with 10 bases between them. This CDR3 contains 13 residues.

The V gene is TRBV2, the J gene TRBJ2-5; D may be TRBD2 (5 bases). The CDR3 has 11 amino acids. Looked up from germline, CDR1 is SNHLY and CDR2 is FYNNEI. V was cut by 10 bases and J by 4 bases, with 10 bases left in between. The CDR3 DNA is TGTGCCACCCAAGGGAGAGAGACCCAGTACTTC. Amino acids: CATQGRETQYF.

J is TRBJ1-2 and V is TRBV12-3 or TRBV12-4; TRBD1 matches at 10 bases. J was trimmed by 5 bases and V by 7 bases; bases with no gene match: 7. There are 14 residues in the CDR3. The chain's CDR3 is CASKRTGGAYGYTF. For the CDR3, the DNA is TGTGCCAGCAAGAGGACAGGGGGAGCGTATGGCTACACCTTC.